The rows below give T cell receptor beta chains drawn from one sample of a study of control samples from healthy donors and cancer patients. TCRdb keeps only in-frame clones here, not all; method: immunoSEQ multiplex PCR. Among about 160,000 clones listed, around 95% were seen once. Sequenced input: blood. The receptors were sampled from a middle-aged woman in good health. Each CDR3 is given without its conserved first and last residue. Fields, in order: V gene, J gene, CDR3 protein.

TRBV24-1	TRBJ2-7	ATSAADSYEQY
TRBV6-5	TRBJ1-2	ASSYWVGSYGYT
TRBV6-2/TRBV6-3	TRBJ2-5	ASSRGFPGRETQY
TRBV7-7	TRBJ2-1	ASSLGLATYNEQF
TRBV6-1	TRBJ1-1	ASISSTMNTEAF
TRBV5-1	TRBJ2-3	ASSLERGDTQY
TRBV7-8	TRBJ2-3	ASSPRTGSTDTQY
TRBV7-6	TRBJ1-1	ASRSWDTEAF
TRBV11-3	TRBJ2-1	ASSGTSGQF
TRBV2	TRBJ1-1	ASLLSGRNTEAF
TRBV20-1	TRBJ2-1	SASAGLHNEQF
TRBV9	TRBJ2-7	ASSVELQTYEQY
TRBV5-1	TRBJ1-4	ASSLAGTGGNEKLF
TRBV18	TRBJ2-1	ASSPPPGENNEQF